Sequencing of this TCR beta chain was carried out in a study of blood T cell repertoires in COVID-19. Only a few counts were recorded for this clone. The CDR3 covers 19 residues. Trimming took 0 bases from V and 1 from J, leaving 19 bases between them. Methods used by the authors: Nucleated cell counts were estimated from reference gene primer amplification. Only in-frame clones appear in the TCRdb table, and some are missing; sequencing was by immunoSEQ multiplex PCR. The V and J calls and the clone size are those of that table, but D and trimming were determined from the DNA. This sample yields over 150,000 clones, of which roughly 86% are seen a single time; 0.55% to 0.6% belongs to the top ten.

The chain employs TRBV23-1 and TRBJ1-5; TRBD1 is a possible D gene (6 bases). TRBV23-1 is noted as an ORF with a role that remains uncertain. The sample consisted of peripheral blood. The receptor was isolated from a man aged 55 to 70 with COVID-19, enrolled during active disease. The CDR3 spells CASSQSGRGRAFSNQPQHF. In DNA form, the CDR3 reads TGCGCCAGCAGTCAATCAGGCAGGGGACGGGCTTTCAGCAATCAGCCCCAGCATTTT.